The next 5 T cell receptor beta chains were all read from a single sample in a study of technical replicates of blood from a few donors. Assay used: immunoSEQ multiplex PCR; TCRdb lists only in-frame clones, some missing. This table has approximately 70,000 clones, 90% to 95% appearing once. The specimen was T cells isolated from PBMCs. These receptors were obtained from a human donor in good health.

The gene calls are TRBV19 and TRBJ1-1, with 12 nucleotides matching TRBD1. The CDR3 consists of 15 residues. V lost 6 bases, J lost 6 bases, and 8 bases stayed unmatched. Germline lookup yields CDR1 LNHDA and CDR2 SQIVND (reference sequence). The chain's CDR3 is CASRTPGQGAPEAFF. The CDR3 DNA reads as TGTGCCAGTAGAACCCCGGGACAGGGGGCTCCTGAAGCTTTCTTT. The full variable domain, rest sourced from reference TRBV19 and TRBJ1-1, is DGGITQSPKYLFRKEGQNVTLSCEQNLNHDAMYWYRQDPGQGLRLIYYSQIVNDFQKGDIAEGYSVSREKKESFPLTVTSAQKNPTAFYLCASRTPGQGAPEAFFGQGTRLTVV.

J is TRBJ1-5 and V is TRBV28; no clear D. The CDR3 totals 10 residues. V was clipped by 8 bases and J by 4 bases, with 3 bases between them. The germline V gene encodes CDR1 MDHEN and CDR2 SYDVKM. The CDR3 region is CASPNQPQHF. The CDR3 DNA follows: TGTGCCAGCCCTAATCAGCCCCAGCATTTT.

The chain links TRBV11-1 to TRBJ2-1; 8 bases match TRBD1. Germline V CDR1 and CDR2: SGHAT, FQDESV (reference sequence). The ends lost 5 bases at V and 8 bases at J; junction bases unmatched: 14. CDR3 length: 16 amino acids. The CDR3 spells CASSPMTGVSMDEQFF. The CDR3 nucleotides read TGTGCCAGCAGCCCGATGACAGGGGTCTCTATGGATGAGCAGTTCTTC.

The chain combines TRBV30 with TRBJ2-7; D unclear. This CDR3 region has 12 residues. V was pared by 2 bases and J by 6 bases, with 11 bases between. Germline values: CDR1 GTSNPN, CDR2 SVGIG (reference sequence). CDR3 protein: CAWSPSVSEQYF. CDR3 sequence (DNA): TGTGCCTGGAGTCCCTCGGTGAGCGAGCAGTACTTC.

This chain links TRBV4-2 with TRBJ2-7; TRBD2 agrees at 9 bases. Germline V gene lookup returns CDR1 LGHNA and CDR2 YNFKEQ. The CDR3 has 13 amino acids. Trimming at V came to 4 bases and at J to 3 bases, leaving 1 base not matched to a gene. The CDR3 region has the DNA TGTGCCAGCAGCCGGACTAGCGTCTACGAGCAGTACTTC. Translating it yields CASSRTSVYEQYF.